The 24 T cell receptor beta chains in this list originate from one sample, sequenced in a study of shared clonotypes between healthy human individuals. Clones were read by immunoSEQ multiplex PCR, and TCRdb kept only the in-frame ones, dropping some. Among approximately 1.1 million clones listed, around three quarters were seen once. The specimen was memory CD4+ T cells from PBMCs. As to subset: CD45RA-negative fraction. These receptors were taken from a man in his late teens or twenties in good health. Some clones in this sample may be carry-over from other donors' samples.

This clone has just one count. Other DNA sequences in the same sample also yield this CDR3. The chain uses TRBV5-1 and TRBJ2-1; perhaps TRBD1 as D (5 bases). Trimming took off 4 bases at V and 3 bases at J, with 8 bases between the two ends. The CDR3 length is 13 residues. Germline V gene data show CDR1 as SGHRS and CDR2 as YFSETQ. For the CDR3, the DNA is TGCGCCAGCAGCCCCCAGGGCTACAATGAGCAGTTCTTC. As protein: CASSPQGYNEQFF.

This chain joins TRBV19 and TRBJ1-1; the match to TRBD1 covers 8 bases. Trimming took 5 bases from V and 7 from J; bases not matched to a gene: 9. The CDR3 runs to 14 residues. Germline V lookup: CDR1 LNHDA, CDR2 SQIVND (reference sequence). DNA of the CDR3: TGTGCCAGTAGTGGACAGGGTCTCTCCTATGAAGCTTTCTTT. It codes for CASSGQGLSYEAFF.

V is TRBV25-1 and J is TRBJ2-7; TRBD2 aligns across 10 bases. This CDR3 spans 18 amino acids. Germline CDR1 MGHDK, CDR2 SYGVNS. Losses at the gene ends were 4 bases for V and 0 bases for J; bases not matched to a gene: 12. CDR3 bases: TGTGCCAGCAGTGGTTCGCGACTAGCGGGTACAAGCTCCTACGAGCAGTACTTC. It specifies CASSGSRLAGTSSYEQYF.

The rearrangement joins TRBV28 to TRBJ1-2; D unresolved. Germline assignment: CDR1 MDHEN and CDR2 SYDVKM. The V end was cut by 8 bases, the J end by 10 bases, with 17 bases between. The CDR3 loop spans 12 amino acids. The CDR3 loop reads CASGLGRTDYTF. The CDR3 nucleotides are TGTGCCAGCGGCCTAGGACGGACTGACTACACCTTC.

The gene calls are TRBV14 and TRBJ2-6, with 9 bases identical to TRBD2. The germline V gene has CDR1 SGHDN and CDR2 FVKESK. The CDR3 totals 20 residues. J lost 0 bases, V lost 0 bases, and 9 bases had no gene match. The CDR3 DNA reads TGTGCCAGCAGCCAAGATGGGGTGCTAGCGGGGCGCTCTGGGGCCAACGTCCTGACTTTC. It yields the protein CASSQDGVLAGRSGANVLTF.

The chain employs TRBV5-1 and TRBJ2-5, with no clear D. V was trimmed by 3 bases and J by 5 bases, leaving 14 bases between them. The CDR3 is 14 residues long. Germline V lookup: CDR1 SGHRS, CDR2 YFSETQ. The CDR3 sequence: CASSSLPPQETQYF. The DNA for the CDR3 is TGCGCCAGCAGCTCCCTTCCACCCCAGGAGACCCAGTACTTC.

The genes are TRBV28 and TRBJ2-7; D unclear. V lost 6 bases and J 2 bases, leaving 14 bases between the germline ends. The germline V gene encodes CDR1 MDHEN and CDR2 SYDVKM. The CDR3 contains 14 residues. Written as DNA, the CDR3 is TGTGCCAGCAGACCCGCACGATCAGCCTACGAGCAGTACTTC. Protein product: CASRPARSAYEQYF.

This clone was seen once. The chain has TRBV2 and TRBJ2-4, with D maybe TRBD2 (6 bases). The CDR3 runs 15 residues. The germline gives CDR1 SNHLY, CDR2 FYNNEI. V lost 7 bases and J 0 bases, leaving 13 bases between the germline ends. The CDR3 DNA follows: TGTGCCAGCATCGGAAGGGGACTAGCCAAAAACATTCAGTACTTC. Protein sequence: CASIGRGLAKNIQYF.

The table lists this clone with many counts. The chain uses TRBV5-1 and TRBJ1-1; 8 nucleotides agree with TRBD1. This CDR3 region has 18 residues. J gave up 1 base and V 0 bases, and 11 bases lay outside the gene matches. Germline CDR1 and CDR2: SGHRS and YFSETQ. The CDR3 DNA follows: TGCGCCAGCAGCTTGGGAGGTACATTGGGGACAGGGAACACTGAAGCTTTCTTT. It translates to CASSLGGTLGTGNTEAFF.

This clone has only a few counts. The genes are TRBV19 and TRBJ1-1; D might be TRBD1 (6 bases). The CDR3 is 13 residues long. CDR1 is LNHDA and CDR2 is SQIVND in the germline V gene (reference sequence). V lost 9 bases and J lost 3, with 14 bases in between. Here the CDR3 DNA reads TGTGCCAGCACACCGAGACAGGACACTGAAGCTTTCTTT. This codes for CASTPRQDTEAFF. The entire variable domain, with the rest obtained from reference TRBV19 and TRBJ1-1, is as follows: DGGITQSPKYLFRKEGQNVTLSCEQNLNHDAMYWYRQDPGQGLRLIYYSQIVNDFQKGDIAEGYSVSREKKESFPLTVTSAQKNPTAFYLCASTPRQDTEAFFGQGTRLTVV.

The chain links TRBV4-3 to TRBJ2-5, with 10 bases identical to TRBD2. This CDR3 comprises 14 residues. V lost 4 bases, J lost 3 bases, and 2 bases stayed unmatched. The germline gives CDR1 LGHNA, CDR2 YSLEER. In nucleotides, the CDR3 is TGCGCCAGCAGCCCGGGGACTAGCGAAGAGACCCAGTACTTC. Protein: CASSPGTSEETQYF.

About this clone itself: The sample has other DNA sequences that encode this CDR3 too. V is TRBV5-1 and J is TRBJ2-7; TRBD1 matches 8 bases. Per the germline V gene, CDR1 is SGHRS and CDR2 is YFSETQ. This CDR3 has 14 amino acids. With 4 bases clipped from V and 0 bases from J, the junction kept 3 bases outside the gene matches. CDR3 amino acids: CASSPTGGSYEQYF. In DNA, the CDR3 is TGCGCCAGCAGCCCCACAGGGGGCTCCTACGAGCAGTACTTC.

The rearrangement links TRBV28 to TRBJ2-7; 7 nucleotides line up with TRBD1. Germline-derived CDR1 and CDR2 are MDHEN and SYDVKM. V gave up 7 bases and J gave up 0 bases; unmatched junction bases: 9. The CDR3 covers 15 residues. This CDR3 reads CASTYRQGYSYEQYF. The CDR3, as DNA: TGTGCCAGCACTTACCGACAGGGTTACTCCTACGAGCAGTACTTC. The variable domain in full, completed from reference TRBV28 and TRBJ2-7, reads DVKVTQSSRYLVKRTGEKVFLECVQDMDHENMFWYRQDPGLGLRLIYFSYDVKMKEKGDIPEGYSVSREKKERFSLILESASTNQTSMYLCASTYRQGYSYEQYFGPGTRLTVT.

The chain uses TRBV18 and TRBJ1-1; the match to TRBD1 covers 7 bases. The CDR3 is 14 residues long. V lost 8 bases to trimming and J lost 3 bases; unmatched junction nucleotides: 9. The germline gives CDR1 KGHSH, CDR2 LQKENI. CDR3 DNA: TGTGCCAGCGCAATGACAGGGACTCACACTGAAGCTTTCTTT. This sequence encodes CASAMTGTHTEAFF.

This chain connects TRBV28 to TRBJ2-2; D is possibly TRBD2 (6 bases). Germline V gene lookup returns CDR1 MDHEN and CDR2 SYDVKM. Trimming left V 8 bases short and J 5 bases short, with 12 bases between. The CDR3 sequence is 13 residues long. The DNA for the CDR3 is TGTGCCAGCGGGGGGTATATGACCGGGGAGCTGTTTTTT. It yields the protein CASGGYMTGELFF.

This chain joins TRBV19 and TRBJ1-4; a possible D gene is TRBD1 (5 bases). CDR1 LNHDA and CDR2 SQIVND come from the germline V gene (reference sequence). The CDR3 has 16 residues. V was trimmed by 4 bases and J by 5 bases, leaving 17 bases between them. The CDR3 spells CASSTPPGRGNEKLFF. The CDR3 DNA reads as TGTGCCAGTAGTACCCCCCCAGGGCGAGGGAATGAAAAACTGTTTTTT.

CDR3 protein: CASRQGIRRTEAFF. For the CDR3, the DNA is TGTGCCAGCAGGCAGGGAATAAGAAGAACTGAAGCTTTCTTT. The chain recombines TRBV6-1 with TRBJ1-1; maybe TRBD1 (5 bases). Germline V gene sequence: CDR1 MNHNS, CDR2 SASEGT. V lost 6 bases to trimming and J lost 5 bases, with 16 bases between them. The CDR3 extends over 14 amino acids.

V gene TRBV5-1 combines with J gene TRBJ1-4, with D perhaps TRBD1 (5 bases). The V gene's germline CDR1 is SGHRS and CDR2 YFSETQ. V was trimmed by 0 bases and J by 8 bases, leaving 17 bases between them. CDR3 size: 16 residues. The CDR3 DNA reads TGCGCCAGCAGCTTGGCAGTTGGGGGATCTGGGGAAAAACTGTTTTTT. It translates to CASSLAVGGSGEKLFF.

This chain links TRBV19 with TRBJ1-1; tentatively, D is TRBD1 (5 bases). Germline V gene lookup returns CDR1 LNHDA and CDR2 SQIVND (reference sequence). The length of the CDR3 is 12 residues. V was pared by 8 bases and J by 6 bases, with 13 bases between. The CDR3 nucleotides are TGTGCCAGTTTTGGGGGTGCCCCTGAAGCTTTCTTT. This gives the protein CASFGGAPEAFF.

The genes are TRBV15 and TRBJ2-5, with no clear D. The germline V and J ends were trimmed by 0 bases and 3 bases, with 2 bases remaining between them. The CDR3 runs 12 residues. Germline loops: CDR1 LNHNV, CDR2 YYDKDF (reference sequence). CDR3: CATSRDKETQYF. In nucleotides, the CDR3 is TGTGCCACCAGCAGAGATAAAGAGACCCAGTACTTC.

With respect to this clone: A single base separates this from a much larger clone, so it may be a read error. This rearrangement joins TRBV7-2 to TRBJ1-2, with a weak D call TRBD1 (5 bases). V lost 5 bases and J 9 bases, leaving 19 bases between the germline ends. This CDR3 contains 14 residues. Germline V gene sequence: CDR1 SGHTA, CDR2 FQGNSA. CDR3 protein: CASSTGTWGKSYTF. Here the CDR3 DNA reads TGTGCCAGCAGCACCGGGACGTGGGGGAAGAGCTACACCTTC.

This clone was picked up many times. The genes are TRBV5-1 and TRBJ2-5, with 7 positions matching TRBD1. J gave up 5 bases and V 0 bases, and 4 bases lay outside the gene matches. This CDR3 is 14 amino acids long. Germline V gene data show CDR1 as SGHRS and CDR2 as YFSETQ. CDR3 loop: CASSLGSRGETQYF. CDR3 in DNA: TGCGCCAGCAGCTTGGGGTCCAGGGGGGAGACCCAGTACTTC. Variable domain in full (rest from reference TRBV5-1 and TRBJ2-5): KAGVTQTPRYLIKTRGQQVTLSCSPISGHRSVSWYQQTPGQGLQFLFEYFSETQRNKGNFPGRFSGRQFSNSRSEMNVSTLELGDSALYLCASSLGSRGETQYFGPGTRLLVL.

The chain links TRBV4-2 to TRBJ2-2; D remains ambiguous. The CDR3 contains 18 residues. CDR1 and CDR2 from the germline V gene are LGHNA and YNFKEQ. Trimming pared 0 bases from V and 1 base from J, leaving 15 bases between. CDR3 residues: CASSQDSRVGWNTGELFF. CDR3 nucleotide sequence: TGTGCCAGCAGCCAAGATTCCCGTGTGGGATGGAACACCGGGGAGCTGTTTTTT.

The V gene is TRBV6-1, the J gene TRBJ1-3, with D perhaps matching TRBD1 (5 bases). Between the trimmed V and J ends, which lost 4 bases and 3 bases, there was a span of 16 bases. Germline values: CDR1 MNHNS, CDR2 SASEGT. CDR3 length: 16 residues. CDR3 coding DNA: TGTGCCAGCAGTGGTCCTGGGGGGATTGGTGGAAACACCATATATTTT. Translating it yields CASSGPGGIGGNTIYF.